These 9 T cell receptor beta chains share one sample of origin, sequenced in a study of OX40 agonist ivuxolimab in advanced cancers. Some clones are missing from TCRdb's copy, which holds only in-frame ones; the method was immunoSEQ multiplex PCR. The sample includes tens of thousands of clones, 70% to 90% seen only once; the top ten take around 9.9%. The sample consisted of CD4+ or CD8+ T cells sorted from blood, taken in a trial of the OX40 agonist ivuxolimab. These receptors all stem from an adult with an advanced solid tumor such as melanoma, head and neck, liver or kidney cancer.

V gene TRBV21-1 combines with J gene TRBJ2-5; the table's D call of TRBD2 was not tested on the DNA. TRBV21-1 is a documented pseudogene. CDR3 length: 16 amino acids. This chain's CDR3 is CASSKPGTSGNGTQYF. The CDR3 nucleotides read TGTGCCAGCAGCAAGCCGGGGACTAGCGGGAACGGGACCCAGTACTTC.

As to this clone: One junction end does not reproduce the germline sequence, and a read error may be involved. This sequence joins TRBV27 and TRBJ2-7; 10 nucleotides agree with TRBD1. The CDR3 has 12 amino acids. Germline CDR1 and CDR2: MNHEY and SMNVEV (reference sequence). CDR3 sequence: CASSTGGDEQYF. Here the CDR3 DNA reads TGTGCCAGCTCGACAGGGGGCGACGAACAGTACTTC.

V usage is TRBV10-2 and J usage is TRBJ1-2; D is undetermined. V was trimmed by 0 bases and J by 7 bases, leaving 3 bases between them. The CDR3 consists of 11 residues. The germline CDR1 and CDR2 sequences are WSHSY and SAAADI. In DNA form, the CDR3 reads TGCGCCAGCAGTGAGTCAGCTGGCTACACCTTC. Encoded protein: CASSESAGYTF.

The chain uses TRBV6-5 and TRBJ2-7, with TRBD1 as a possible D gene (6 bases). This CDR3 has 13 amino acids. Trimming removed 5 bases from V and 2 bases from J, with 10 bases in between. CDR1 and CDR2 from the germline V gene are MNHEY and SVGAGI. CDR3 nucleotide sequence: TGTGCCAGCAGTGCCGGACAGACCTACGAGCAGTACTTC. This codes for CASSAGQTYEQYF.

V and J are TRBV7-8 and TRBJ1-1; D gene uncertain. CDR3 length: 13 amino acids. Trimming stripped 3 bases from V and 4 bases from J, with 9 bases between. Looked up from germline, CDR1 is SGHVS and CDR2 is FQNEAQ. CDR3 loop: CASSLVSGTEAFF. CDR3 coding DNA: TGTGCCAGCAGCTTGGTCTCCGGCACTGAAGCTTTCTTT. Full variable domain (missing parts from reference TRBV7-8 and TRBJ1-1): GAGVSQSPRYKVAKRGQDVALRCDPISGHVSLFWYQQALGQGPEFLTYFQNEAQLDKSGLPSDRFFAERPEGSVSTLKIQRTQQEDSAVYLCASSLVSGTEAFFGQGTRLTVV.

The rearrangement joins TRBV30 to TRBJ2-3; no reliable D call. V was clipped by 2 bases and J by 1 base, with 7 bases between them. CDR1 is GTSNPN and CDR2 is SVGIG in the germline V gene (reference sequence). The CDR3 is 13 residues long. CDR3 nucleotide sequence: TGTGCCTGGAGTTCAGTGGGCACAGATACGCAGTATTTT. This encodes CAWSSVGTDTQYF. The variable domain in full, with the rest retrieved from reference TRBV30 and TRBJ2-3, is SQTIHQWPATLVQPVGSPLSLECTVEGTSNPNLYWYRQAAGRGLQLLFYSVGIGQISSEVPQNLSASRPQDRQFILSSKKLLLSDSGFYLCAWSSVGTDTQYFGPGTRLTVL.

The chain is built from TRBV5-4 and TRBJ1-2, with unresolved D. V dropped 7 bases and J dropped 5 bases, with 15 bases sitting between them. Germline CDR1 reads SGHNT; CDR2 reads YYREEE (reference sequence). The CDR3 runs 13 residues. Written as DNA, the CDR3 is TGTGCCAGCCGTGAAGGGTTGGATTATGGCTACACCTTC. This encodes CASREGLDYGYTF.

This clone was seen only a few times. The chain combines TRBV6-4 with TRBJ1-2; 7 bases agree with TRBD1. Germline V lookup: CDR1 MRHNA, CDR2 SNTAGT. This CDR3 is 15 amino acids long. V dropped 5 bases and J dropped 2; count of bases not matched to a gene: 8. CDR3 protein: CASSPNTGANYGYTF. CDR3 nucleotide sequence: TGTGCCAGCAGTCCCAACACAGGGGCCAACTATGGCTACACCTTC.

The chain carries TRBV27 and TRBJ1-1; unclear D gene. Trimming took 11 bases from V and 12 from J, leaving 19 bases between them. The CDR3 runs 11 residues. Germline lookup yields CDR1 MNHEY and CDR2 SMNVEV (reference sequence). The chain's CDR3 is CACKIRGDTFF. The CDR3 region has the DNA TGTGCCTGCAAAATCCGGGGAGACACTTTCTTT.